This entry lists 19 T cell receptor beta chains sequenced from one sample in a study of Graves' ophthalmopathy and Graves' hyperthyroidism. As the template, RNA transcripts were used to amplify TCR beta CDR3 regions. Second-round multiplex PCR came after first-round RT-PCR with HTBI primers. TCRdb reprocessed the multiplex PCR reads with MiXCR, giving one entry per CDR3 protein. This sample has about 740,000 distinct CDR3 sequences, with roughly 40% found just once. Sequenced input: peripheral blood. These TCRs come from an adult man with Graves' ophthalmopathy.

This clonotype showed up just a few times. V is TRBV20-1 and J is TRBJ2-7, with TRBD2 identical over 11 bases. In germline, CDR1 is DFQATT, CDR2 SNEGSKA (reference sequence). This CDR3 has 18 residues. V shed 2 bases, J shed 3 bases, and the junction held 15 bases outside the gene matches. The DNA of the CDR3 is TGCAGTGCTAGACCACGGACGGTAGCGGGAGGGCCCATCTACGAGCAGTACTTC. Residues: CSARPRTVAGGPIYEQYF.

This clonotype was found a few times. The gene calls are TRBV19 and TRBJ1-1, with unresolved D. Germline V gives CDR1 LNHDA, CDR2 SQIVND (reference sequence). This CDR3 is built from 13 residues. V was trimmed by 11 bases and J by 4 bases, leaving 17 bases between them. CDR3 sequence (DNA): TGTGCCTCTAGCGGGCCGACGATCACTGAAGCTTTCTTT. Its translation is CASSGPTITEAFF. Filled out from reference TRBV19 and TRBJ1-1, the complete variable domain reads DGGITQSPKYLFRKEGQNVTLSCEQNLNHDAMYWYRQDPGQGLRLIYYSQIVNDFQKGDIAEGYSVSREKKESFPLTVTSAQKNPTAFYLCASSGPTITEAFFGQGTRLTVV.

In its sample, this clonotype was seen once. V gene TRBV2 combines with J gene TRBJ1-4; D unresolved. The CDR3 extends over 13 amino acids. V lost 2 bases to trimming and J lost 8 bases, with 9 bases between them. CDR1 is SNHLY, CDR2 FYNNEI, per germline. In DNA, the CDR3 is TGTGCCAGCAGTGAAACGGGCAGGGAAAAACTGTTTTTT. It codes for CASSETGREKLFF.

The V and J genes are TRBV14 and TRBJ2-7; 8 bases match TRBD1. From germline, CDR1 is SGHDN and CDR2 FVKESK. The CDR3 has 16 residues. V was pared by 4 bases and J by 2 bases, with 10 bases of the junction left unmatched. CDR3 region: CASSLYTGTGAYEQYF. The CDR3 DNA is TGTGCCAGCAGCCTTTACACCGGGACAGGAGCCTACGAGCAGTACTTC.

The chain uses TRBV5-1 and TRBJ2-7, with 7 bases aligning to TRBD1. The CDR3 has 17 amino acids. J was trimmed by 3 bases and V by 1 base; bases with no gene match: 13. CDR1 SGHRS and CDR2 YFSETQ come from the germline V gene. CDR3 DNA sequence: TGCGCCAGCAGCTTGTCGGGACAGCGGTTCGGAGACTACGAGCAGTACTTC. This sequence encodes CASSLSGQRFGDYEQYF.

About this clonotype: The conserved final phenylalanine or tryptophan is absent from the CDR3, which likely points to a read error. V gene TRBV11-2 combines with J gene TRBJ1-2; D is perhaps TRBD1 (5 bases). V lost 2 bases, J lost 2 bases, and 12 bases lay in between. Germline V gene lookup returns CDR1 SGHAT and CDR2 FQNNGV. CDR3 length: 15 residues. The chain's CDR3 is CASSLQGRLNYGYTL. The CDR3 DNA is TGTGCCAGCAGCTTACAGGGCAGGCTCAACTATGGCTACACCCTC.

This clonotype was detected once. The chain employs TRBV29-1 and TRBJ2-7; tentatively, D is TRBD2 (7 bases). Trimming took off 3 bases at V and 3 bases at J, with 15 bases between the two ends. Per the germline V gene, CDR1 is SQVTM and CDR2 is ANQGSEA. The CDR3 has 14 residues. The CDR3 reads CSVEGGQGSYEQYF. The CDR3 DNA follows: TGCAGCGTTGAGGGGGGGCAGGGCAGCTACGAGCAGTACTTC.

The rearrangement uses TRBV7-2 and TRBJ1-4; 8 bases align to TRBD1. CDR3 length: 12 residues. The germline CDR1 and CDR2 sequences are SGHTA and FQGNSA. With V trimmed by 11 bases and J by 8 bases, 7 bases remained unmatched. CDR3 sequence (DNA): TGTGCCCACAGGGGGACGGGAGAAAAACTGTTTTTT. It codes for CAHRGTGEKLFF.

This clonotype was counted ten times or more. The chain carries TRBV7-9 and TRBJ1-2; D is perhaps TRBD1 (5 bases). CDR1 and CDR2 (germline): SEHNR, FQNEAQ (reference sequence). The germline V and J ends were trimmed by 5 bases and 4 bases, with 11 bases remaining between them. This CDR3 contains 13 residues. The CDR3 sequence is CASSRGYGYGYTF. The DNA of the CDR3 is TGTGCCAGCAGCAGGGGATACGGCTATGGCTACACCTTC.

This chain connects TRBV25-1 to TRBJ2-7; 7 bases agree with TRBD2. V lost 6 bases to trimming and J lost 3 bases; unmatched junction nucleotides: 8. The CDR3 is 14 residues long. Looked up from germline, CDR1 is MGHDK and CDR2 is SYGVNS. In nucleotides, the CDR3 is TGTGCCAGCAGCCAGAAAGCGGGACGCTACGAGCAGTACTTC. Translated: CASSQKAGRYEQYF.

Comment on this clonotype: Sequence at one end of the junction differs from germline and may be a read error. The V gene is TRBV2, the J gene TRBJ2-2; 10 bases are shared with TRBD1. Germline CDR1 and CDR2: SNHLY and FYNNEI. The CDR3 is 13 residues long. CDR3 protein: CASSQERDRGLFF. The CDR3 DNA reads TGCGCCAGCAGCCAAGAACGGGACAGGGGGCTGTTTTTT. Filled out from reference TRBV2 and TRBJ2-2, the complete variable domain reads EPEVTQTPSHQVTQMGQEVILRCVPISNHLYFYWYRQILGQKVEFLVSFYNNEISEKSEIFDDQFSVERPDGSNFTLKIRSTKLEDSAMYFCASSQERDRGLFFGEGSRLTVL.

As for this clonotype: This sequence may be a read error, since a much larger clone differs from it by one base. The genes are TRBV25-1 and TRBJ1-1; maybe TRBD1 (5 bases). Looked up from germline, CDR1 is MGHDK and CDR2 is SYGVNS. The V end was cut by 3 bases, the J end by 4 bases, with 12 bases between. CDR3 length: 14 amino acids. The CDR3 loop reads CASSESGQTTEAFF. As DNA, the CDR3 is TGTGCCAGCAGTGAGTCGGGGCAGACCACTGAAGCTTTCTTT.

In this sample, this clonotype turned up a few times. The chain has TRBV20-1 and TRBJ1-5; 8 bases agree with TRBD1. The germline CDR1 and CDR2 sequences are DFQATT and SNEGSKA (reference sequence). This CDR3 has 13 amino acids. V was pared by 3 bases and J by 7 bases, with 5 bases of the junction left unmatched. The CDR3 region has the DNA TGCAGTGCTAGCAGGGGACAGGTCCAGCCCCAGCATTTT. Translation gives CSASRGQVQPQHF.

The chain has TRBV20-1 and TRBJ1-4; D might be TRBD1 (6 bases). V lost 0 bases to trimming and J lost 8 bases, with 16 bases between them. Germline CDR1 is DFQATT and CDR2 is SNEGSKA (reference sequence). The CDR3 spans 15 residues. The DNA of the CDR3 is TGCAGTGCTAGAGAGGTCGGGGGGGGCAGCGAAAAACTGTTTTTT. The encoded protein is CSAREVGGGSEKLFF.

This rearrangement joins TRBV19 to TRBJ2-7; D is ambiguous. The DNA end lines up better with TRBJ2-1; the J call may be wrong. Germline values: CDR1 LNHDA, CDR2 SQIVND (reference sequence). This CDR3 contains 15 residues. CDR3 residues: CASSIVGWLDNEQFF. CDR3 sequence (DNA): TGTGCCAGTAGTATAGTGGGTTGGTTGGACAATGAGCAGTTCTTC.

This clonotype has ten or more counts. V and J are TRBV19 and TRBJ1-3; D not certain. The germline CDR1 and CDR2 sequences are LNHDA and SQIVND (reference sequence). This CDR3 contains 14 residues. V was pared by 9 bases and J by 5 bases, with 17 bases between. CDR3 in amino acids: CASKDGRLRNTIYF. The CDR3 DNA sequence: TGTGCCAGCAAAGACGGACGACTACGAAACACCATATATTTT.

Regarding this clonotype: A much larger clone differs by one base, so this may be a read error. The chain recombines TRBV10-3 with TRBJ2-7; TRBD1 matches at 9 bases. The CDR3 loop spans 15 amino acids. Looked up from germline, CDR1 is ENHRY and CDR2 is SYGVKD. The CDR3 DNA reads TGTGCCACCAGTGATGTAAGGGACAGGGTTTTTGAGCAGTACTTC. Translating it yields CATSDVRDRVFEQYF.

The chain is built from TRBV29-1 and TRBJ2-6, with 9 bases fitting TRBD1. V shed 7 bases, J shed 0 bases, and the junction held 4 bases outside the gene matches. CDR1 and CDR2 from the germline V gene are SQVTM and ANQGSEA. The CDR3 length is 15 residues. In DNA form, the CDR3 reads TGCAGCGCCGGACAGGGGAGCTCTGGGGCCAACGTCCTGACTTTC. Its translation: CSAGQGSSGANVLTF.

This clonotype was picked up a small number of times. The rearrangement uses TRBV11-2 and TRBJ2-5, with 13 nucleotides matching TRBD2. Germline V CDR1 and CDR2: SGHAT, FQNNGV. The CDR3 has 15 amino acids. V lost 4 bases to trimming and J lost 4 bases; unmatched junction nucleotides: 3. The CDR3 bases are TGTGCCAGCAGCTCGGGGACTAGCGGGGCAGAGACCCAGTACTTC. Amino acid sequence: CASSSGTSGAETQYF.